A single sample gave rise to the 26 T cell receptor beta chains below, sequenced in a study of T cells in localized non-small cell lung cancer. Sequenced by immunoSEQ multiplex PCR; TCRdb stores in-frame clones only, minus some. The sample comprises 75,000 to 80,000 clones, more than 70% of which are singletons, and nearly 9.5% rests with the top ten. The material sequenced was peripheral blood, taken before any cancer treatment. These receptors were collected from a female donor of 60 years or more with stage I lung adenocarcinoma.

This chain joins TRBV7-6 and TRBJ2-2; D gene unclear. Germline values: CDR1 SGHVS, CDR2 FNYEAQ. V lost 5 bases to trimming and J lost 0 bases, with 13 bases between them. There are 16 residues in the CDR3. The CDR3 spells CASSPRPGANTGELFF. CDR3 DNA: TGTGCCAGCAGCCCCCGGCCCGGAGCGAACACCGGGGAGCTGTTTTTT.

This clone appeared a single time. The chain is built from TRBV7-2 and TRBJ1-2; D might be TRBD1 (6 bases). This CDR3 is built from 15 residues. The V and J ends lost 1 base and 5 bases respectively, with 14 bases between them. The germline gives CDR1 SGHTA, CDR2 FQGNSA. CDR3 residues: CASSLGTSGAYGYTF. The CDR3 DNA follows: TGTGCCAGCAGCTTAGGAACCTCGGGGGCTTATGGCTACACCTTC.

This clone was recorded a few times. The V and J genes are TRBV5-4 and TRBJ2-1; 11 positions match TRBD2. Germline trimming cut 0 bases from V and 3 bases from J; bases unmatched to any gene: 8. Germline V gene data show CDR1 as SGHNT and CDR2 as YYREEE (reference sequence). The CDR3 spans 18 residues. CDR3 in amino acids: CASSLVPILAGVYNEQFF. DNA of the CDR3: TGTGCCAGCAGCTTGGTGCCCATACTAGCGGGAGTCTACAATGAGCAGTTCTTC.

J is TRBJ2-5 and V is TRBV7-9; 10 positions match TRBD2. The CDR3 is 16 amino acids. In germline, CDR1 is SEHNR, CDR2 FQNEAQ (reference sequence). The J segment lost 5 bases and the V segment lost 2 bases, leaving 8 bases of the junction unmatched. CDR3 sequence (DNA): TGTGCCAGCAGCTTAACTGGGACTAGCGTTGGGGAGACCCAGTACTTC. It translates to CASSLTGTSVGETQYF. The variable domain in full, with the rest retrieved from reference TRBV7-9 and TRBJ2-5, is DTGVSQNPRHKITKRGQNVTFRCDPISEHNRLYWYRQTLGQGPEFLTYFQNEAQLEKSRLLSDRFSAERPKGSFSTLEIQRTEQGDSAMYLCASSLTGTSVGETQYFGPGTRLLVL.

This chain uses TRBV9 with TRBJ2-7; 7 bases are shared with TRBD2. The junction had 7 bases not matched to a gene; V was cut back by 4 bases and J by 0 bases. The CDR3 length is 15 residues. Per germline, CDR1 SGDLS and CDR2 YYNGEE. CDR3 sequence: CASSPSGGASYEQYF. In DNA, the CDR3 is TGTGCCAGCAGCCCTTCGGGGGGTGCCTCCTACGAGCAGTACTTC.

The rearrangement uses TRBV19 and TRBJ1-1; D unclear. From germline, CDR1 is LNHDA and CDR2 SQIVND (reference sequence). The CDR3 is 14 amino acids. Trimming stripped 5 bases from V and 1 base from J, with 11 bases between. Here the CDR3 DNA reads TGTGCCAGTAGTGGACGTACCTCGAACACTGAAGCTTTCTTT. This gives the protein CASSGRTSNTEAFF.

V gene TRBV5-4 combines with J gene TRBJ1-1; 8 nucleotides match TRBD1. V dropped 4 bases and J dropped 1; count of bases not matched to a gene: 6. The CDR3 runs to 15 residues. The V gene's germline CDR1 is SGHNT and CDR2 YYREEE (reference sequence). The CDR3 DNA sequence: TGTGCCAGCAGCCCGCGGACAGGGTCGAACACTGAAGCTTTCTTT. The encoded protein is CASSPRTGSNTEAFF.

V gene TRBV2 combines with J gene TRBJ2-4; 14 positions agree with TRBD2. The V segment lost 6 bases and the J segment 5 bases; nucleotides outside the gene matches: 3. The germline V gene encodes CDR1 SNHLY and CDR2 FYNNEI. The CDR3 loop spans 15 amino acids. The CDR3 region is CASRGLAGAENIQYF. The CDR3 DNA follows: TGTGCCAGCAGGGGACTAGCGGGGGCCGAAAACATTCAGTACTTC.

The chain carries TRBV4-2 and TRBJ2-3; 10 nucleotides agree with TRBD2. The CDR3 spans 19 residues. Trimming cost V 1 base and J 2 bases; bases outside gene matches: 12. Germline V gene lookup returns CDR1 LGHNA and CDR2 YNFKEQ. CDR3 sequence: CASSQGVLAGNTHTDTQYF. CDR3 coding DNA: TGTGCCAGCAGCCAAGGCGTACTAGCGGGGAACACACACACAGATACGCAGTATTTT.

In nucleotides, the CDR3 is TGTGCCAGTAGTATTTACGCCGGGAACACTGAAGCTTTCTTT. Encoded protein: CASSIYAGNTEAFF. The chain uses TRBV19 and TRBJ1-1; D gene unclear. Trimming cost V 3 bases and J 1 base, with 9 bases left between them. The length of the CDR3 is 14 residues. CDR1 and CDR2 (germline): LNHDA, SQIVND (reference sequence).

This sequence joins TRBV14 and TRBJ2-5, with 9 bases fitting TRBD1. The CDR3 sequence is 16 residues long. Losses at the gene ends were 3 bases for V and 1 base for J; bases not matched to a gene: 6. The germline gives CDR1 SGHDN, CDR2 FVKESK. This chain's CDR3 is CASSQGDRAFQETQYF. CDR3 sequence (DNA): TGTGCCAGCAGCCAGGGGGACAGGGCTTTCCAAGAGACCCAGTACTTC.

The chain has TRBV7-2 and TRBJ2-3, with D perhaps TRBD2 (7 bases). Trimming shortened V by 6 bases and J by 4 bases, and 14 bases separated the two germline ends. CDR1 is SGHTA, CDR2 FQGNSA, per germline. This CDR3 spans 14 amino acids. CDR3 DNA sequence: TGTGCCAGCAGAAGGGGGGGTTGGGCAGATACGCAGTATTTT. Translating it yields CASRRGGWADTQYF.

This clone appeared a few times. This chain connects TRBV5-1 to TRBJ2-7; D may match TRBD1 or TRBD2 (5 bases each). This CDR3 comprises 15 residues. V lost 0 bases and J lost 5, with 15 bases in between. Germline values: CDR1 SGHRS, CDR2 YFSETQ. CDR3 sequence reads: CASSLGASGSHEQYF. CDR3 sequence (DNA): TGCGCCAGCAGCTTGGGTGCTTCAGGGAGTCACGAGCAGTACTTC.

Regarding this clone: Distinct nucleotide sequences in the sample also encode this CDR3. The chain couples TRBV5-6 to TRBJ1-5; D call uncertain. V was clipped by 2 bases and J by 3 bases, with 3 bases between them. Germline CDR1 and CDR2: SGHDT and YYEEEE. CDR3 size: 12 residues. The CDR3 protein is CASSLVNQPQHF. The CDR3 DNA is TGTGCCAGCAGCTTAGTCAATCAGCCCCAGCATTTT.

This clone came up once. The CDR3 protein is CASSGGWQETQYF. Written as DNA, the CDR3 is TGTGCCAGCAGCGGAGGGTGGCAAGAGACCCAGTACTTC. This chain links TRBV5-6 with TRBJ2-5, with D perhaps TRBD2 (6 bases). Trimming cost V 4 bases and J 2 bases, with 9 bases left between them. The CDR3 has 13 amino acids. Germline loops: CDR1 SGHDT, CDR2 YYEEEE. Full variable domain (missing parts from reference TRBV5-6 and TRBJ2-5): DAGVTQSPTHLIKTRGQQVTLRCSPKSGHDTVSWYQQALGQGPQFIFQYYEEEERQRGNFPDRFSGHQFPNYSSELNVNALLLGDSALYLCASSGGWQETQYFGPGTRLLVL.

This clone is medium-sized within its sample. The chain recombines TRBV28 with TRBJ2-3, with D possibly being TRBD2 (5 bases). Germline CDR1 MDHEN, CDR2 SYDVKM. V gave up 6 bases and J gave up 5 bases, with 18 bases separating them. This CDR3 has 15 amino acids. The chain's CDR3 is CASSPVADSQDTQYF. The CDR3 bases are TGTGCCAGCAGCCCCGTCGCGGACTCACAAGATACGCAGTATTTT. The full variable domain, in which reference TRBV28 and TRBJ2-3 provide the parts outside the CDR3, is DVKVTQSSRYLVKRTGEKVFLECVQDMDHENMFWYRQDPGLGLRLIYFSYDVKMKEKGDIPEGYSVSREKKERFSLILESASTNQTSMYLCASSPVADSQDTQYFGPGTRLTVL.

The V and J genes are TRBV5-1 and TRBJ2-3; 10 nucleotides align to TRBD2. This CDR3 has 17 residues. Germline CDR1 reads SGHRS; CDR2 reads YFSETQ. With V trimmed by 3 bases and J by 4 bases, 11 bases remained unmatched. The chain's CDR3 is CASSWTVIAGGADTQYF. CDR3 DNA sequence: TGCGCCAGCAGCTGGACCGTGATAGCGGGAGGCGCAGATACGCAGTATTTT.

This chain joins TRBV5-5 and TRBJ2-1; D ambiguous. Between the trimmed V and J ends, which lost 0 bases and 0 bases, there was a span of 7 bases. CDR3 length: 15 amino acids. Germline V gene data show CDR1 as SGHKS and CDR2 as YYEKEE (reference sequence). CDR3 bases: TGTGCCAGCAGCTTGGAGGCGAGCTCCTACAATGAGCAGTTCTTC. This gives the protein CASSLEASSYNEQFF.

This chain uses TRBV5-6 with TRBJ1-2; TRBD1 aligns across 9 bases. The CDR3 has 14 residues. Germline trimming cut 4 bases from V and 7 bases from J; bases unmatched to any gene: 8. Per the germline V gene, CDR1 is SGHDT and CDR2 is YYEEEE. This chain's CDR3 is CASSPGTGQGGYTF. Here the CDR3 DNA reads TGTGCCAGCAGCCCGGGGACGGGACAGGGTGGCTACACCTTC.

The chain links TRBV11-3 to TRBJ2-1, with TRBD2 as a possible D gene (5 bases). V was pared by 4 bases and J by 3 bases, with 13 bases between. The germline V gene has CDR1 SGHNT and CDR2 YENEEA. CDR3 length equals 15 residues. CDR3 DNA: TGTGCCAGCAGCTCCTTCCTCACTAGCTACAATGAGCAGTTCTTC. Protein sequence: CASSSFLTSYNEQFF.

The CDR3 DNA follows: TGCGCCAGCAGCTTGTATGGAAATGAGCAGTTCTTC. This encodes CASSLYGNEQFF. The chain uses TRBV5-1 and TRBJ2-1, with D uncertain. This CDR3 region has 12 residues. Germline CDR1 and CDR2: SGHRS and YFSETQ. Trimming removed 1 base from V and 7 bases from J, with 6 bases in between.

This clone was seen a handful of times. The chain links TRBV4-3 to TRBJ1-5, with TRBD1 as a possible D gene (5 bases). CDR1 is LGHNA, CDR2 YSLEER, per germline. This CDR3 spans 15 amino acids. Trimming took off 0 bases at V and 7 bases at J, with 13 bases between the two ends. As DNA, the CDR3 is TGCGCCAGCAGCCAAGATCTGGGGGTTGGGCAGCCCCAGCATTTT. This sequence encodes CASSQDLGVGQPQHF.

The rearrangement links TRBV28 to TRBJ2-7, with D possibly TRBD1 on 6 matching bases. Germline V gene sequence: CDR1 MDHEN, CDR2 SYDVKM. V shed 3 bases and J shed 5 bases, with 17 bases lying between them. The CDR3 totals 15 residues. CDR3 DNA: TGTGCCAGCAGTTTGGAGCCAGGACAGCTAAACGAGCAGTACTTC. As protein: CASSLEPGQLNEQYF.

The rearrangement uses TRBV7-9 and TRBJ1-2; D is possibly TRBD1 (5 bases). Trimming cost V 0 bases and J 2 bases, with 13 bases left between them. The CDR3 covers 16 residues. Germline-derived CDR1 and CDR2 are SEHNR and FQNEAQ (reference sequence). CDR3 sequence (DNA): TGTGCCAGCAGCTTAGCGGCAGTACGGGGGAACTATGGCTACACCTTC. Encoded protein: CASSLAAVRGNYGYTF.

The chain combines TRBV28 with TRBJ1-1; possible D gene TRBD1, 5 bases. The CDR3 is 14 amino acids. CDR1 MDHEN and CDR2 SYDVKM come from the germline V gene. The V end lost 3 bases, the J end lost 8 bases, and 16 bases lay between the germline ends. This CDR3 is CASSFSRQGGEAFF. CDR3 sequence (DNA): TGTGCCAGCAGTTTTAGTCGGCAGGGTGGCGAAGCTTTCTTT. Based on the CDR3 plus reference TRBV28 and TRBJ1-1, the full variable domain is DVKVTQSSRYLVKRTGEKVFLECVQDMDHENMFWYRQDPGLGLRLIYFSYDVKMKEKGDIPEGYSVSREKKERFSLILESASTNQTSMYLCASSFSRQGGEAFFGQGTRLTVV.

The genes are TRBV9 and TRBJ2-5; D unresolved. V dropped 0 bases and J dropped 5 bases, with 17 bases sitting between them. The germline V gene has CDR1 SGDLS and CDR2 YYNGEE. This CDR3 is built from 16 residues. CDR3 sequence (DNA): TGTGCCAGCAGCGTAGCTACGGCCTCGCCATGGGAGACCCAGTACTTC. It codes for CASSVATASPWETQYF.